This T cell receptor (delta chain) was recorded in a study of gamma-delta chains in newborns, infants, children. Whole-study context: Microbial exposure reportedly drives polyclonal innate γδ T cell expansion after birth.

The germline CDR1 and CDR2 sequences are GEAIGNYY and EKD. Trimming removed 2 bases from V and 0 bases from J, with 16 bases in between. This CDR3 has 19 residues. TCRdb redid the clone calls on the reads with CATT. This table holds 10,000 to 12,000 delta-chain clones, roughly 9.5% found once. Sequencing input: blood. V usage is TRDV2 and J usage is TRDJ3; tentatively, D is TRDD3 (6 bases). The source is a child who was a newborn, infant or young child, either healthy, febrile or measles-vaccinated (not recorded which). In nucleotides, the CDR3 is TGTGCCTGTGACAAAATACTGGGTATAAGCTCCTGGGACACCCGACAGATGTTTTTC. Translating it yields CACDKILGISSWDTRQMFF.